This section outlines one T cell receptor beta chain sequence together with its context. Clones were read by immunoSEQ multiplex PCR, and TCRdb kept only the in-frame ones, dropping some. Of 130,000 to 150,000 clones in the sample, about nine tenths were seen once. This record comes from a study of blood T cell repertoires in COVID-19. Germline V gene lookup returns CDR1 MNHEY and CDR2 SVGAGI. The CDR3 runs to 15 residues. J gave up 2 bases and V 2 bases, and 4 bases lay outside the gene matches. The clonotype was recovered from a man between 50 and 59 years old who had recovered from COVID-19. The sample taken for sequencing was peripheral blood. The V and J genes are TRBV6-5 and TRBJ1-1; 8 nucleotides align to TRBD1. This CDR3 is CASSYTQGANTEAFF. CDR3 sequence (DNA): TGTGCCAGCAGTTACACTCAGGGGGCAAACACTGAAGCTTTCTTT.